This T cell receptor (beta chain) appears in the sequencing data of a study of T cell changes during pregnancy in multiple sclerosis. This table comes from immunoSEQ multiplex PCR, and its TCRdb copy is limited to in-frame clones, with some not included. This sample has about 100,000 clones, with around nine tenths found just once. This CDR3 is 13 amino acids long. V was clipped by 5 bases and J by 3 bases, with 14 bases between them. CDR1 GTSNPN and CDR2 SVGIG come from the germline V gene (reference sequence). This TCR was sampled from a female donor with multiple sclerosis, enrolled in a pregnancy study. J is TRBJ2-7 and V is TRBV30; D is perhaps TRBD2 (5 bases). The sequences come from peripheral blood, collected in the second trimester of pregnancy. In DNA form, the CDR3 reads TGTGCCTGGTCAAGGCTAGCTTACTACGAGCAGTACTTC. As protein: CAWSRLAYYEQYF.